These 17 T cell receptor beta chains were sequenced from one sample in a study of T cell repertoires in aging, cancer and after chemotherapy. A mixed TRB-A/B primer pool amplified rearranged TRB by multiplex touch-down PCR. TCRdb processed the multiplex PCR reads anew with MiXCR; each CDR3 protein has one entry. The top ten hold about 92% of the sample, which has roughly 1,100 distinct CDR3 sequences, less than 30% seen once. TCR beta rearrangements were amplified from peripheral blood genomic DNA. Sequencing used blood. The source is a human donor with a blood cancer.

V usage is TRBV20-1 and J usage is TRBJ2-1; 7 nucleotides align to TRBD2. In germline, CDR1 is DFQATT, CDR2 SNEGSKA (reference sequence). J was trimmed by 15 bases and V by 3 bases; bases with no gene match: 14. CDR3 length: 13 amino acids. CDR3 sequence reads: CSARHPSAGMVFF. For the CDR3, the DNA is TGCAGTGCTAGGCACCCTTCAGCGGGAATGGTGTTCTTC.

This clonotype is medium-sized. The J gene is TRBJ2-1, the V gene TRBV19; 9 positions agree with TRBD1. Germline lookup yields CDR1 LNHDA and CDR2 SQIVND (reference sequence). V lost 4 bases to trimming and J lost 2 bases; unmatched junction nucleotides: 0. This CDR3 has 14 residues. CDR3: CASSRTGAYNEQFF. The DNA for the CDR3 is TGTGCCAGTAGTAGGACAGGGGCCTACAATGAGCAGTTCTTC.

The table lists this clonotype with a few counts. The chain uses TRBV7-9 and TRBJ2-5; no definite D call. CDR1 and CDR2 (germline): SEHNR, FQNEAQ (reference sequence). The CDR3 length is 13 residues. The V gene lost 4 bases and the J gene lost 5 bases, with 11 bases spanning the gap. The CDR3 sequence is CASSYPGRETQYF. CDR3 coding DNA: TGTGCCAGCAGCTACCCGGGTAGGGAGACCCAGTACTTC.

The DNA of the CDR3 is TGCAGCGTTGAGTCCCTGGACGGAGACACAGATACGCAGTATTTT. This gives the protein CSVESLDGDTDTQYF. This rearrangement joins TRBV29-1 to TRBJ2-3; D is uncertain. Trimming cost V 3 bases and J 2 bases, with 15 bases left between them. CDR1 and CDR2 from the germline V gene are SQVTM and ANQGSEA. The length of the CDR3 is 15 residues.

CDR3: CSAPTSRGTDTQYF. The CDR3 DNA reads TGCAGTGCCCCGACTAGTAGGGGCACAGATACGCAGTATTTT. J is TRBJ2-3 and V is TRBV20-1, with D possibly matching TRBD2 (6 bases). This CDR3 is built from 14 residues. With 6 bases removed from V and 1 base from J, the gap between germline ends came to 14 bases. Germline CDR1 and CDR2: DFQATT and SNEGSKA (reference sequence).

This clonotype has only one observation. The J gene is TRBJ2-4, the V gene TRBV27; 15 bases map to TRBD2. Losses at the gene ends were 5 bases for V and 3 bases for J; bases not matched to a gene: 11. Germline CDR1 is MNHEY and CDR2 is SMNVEV (reference sequence). This CDR3 is 19 amino acids long. The CDR3 is CASSPSRTSGRGGKNIQYF. The CDR3 coding sequence is TGTGCCAGCAGTCCTTCTCGGACTAGCGGGAGGGGGGGCAAAAACATTCAGTACTTC.

The CDR3 nucleotides read TGTGCCAGCAGTCCCCCAAGCGGGACAGATACGCAGTATTTT. Its protein product is CASSPPSGTDTQYF. V and J are TRBV12-5 and TRBJ2-3; D might be TRBD2 (6 bases). The CDR3 is 14 residues long. Germline values: CDR1 LGHNT, CDR2 FRNRAP.

Within the sample, this clonotype is medium-sized. V is TRBV19 and J is TRBJ1-1; D is undetermined. The ends were cut back, 1 base at V and 1 base at J, with 10 bases in the middle. The CDR3 runs 15 residues. The germline CDR1 and CDR2 sequences are LNHDA and SQIVND (reference sequence). The CDR3 DNA follows: TGTGCCAGTAGTATAGCTGGGGTTGGGAACACTGAAGCTTTCTTT. Protein: CASSIAGVGNTEAFF.

By its share, this clonotype is medium-sized. The genes are TRBV27 and TRBJ2-5; no firm D call. V was cut by 4 bases and J by 1 base, with 10 bases left in between. The CDR3 runs 14 residues. From germline, CDR1 is MNHEY and CDR2 SMNVEV (reference sequence). DNA for the CDR3: TGTGCCAGCAGTTCACTCGCCTTCCAAGAGACCCAGTACTTC. It yields the protein CASSSLAFQETQYF.

This clonotype was found a few times. The chain joins TRBV6-1 to TRBJ2-4; 8 bases agree with TRBD1. The CDR3 is 16 residues long. Germline V gene data show CDR1 as MNHNS and CDR2 as SASEGT. The V gene end was trimmed by 1 base and the J gene end by 5 bases; junction bases not matched to a gene: 7. The CDR3 protein is CASSEGVRGLQNIQYF. The DNA for the CDR3 is TGTGCCAGCAGTGAAGGCGTCAGGGGGCTCCAAAACATTCAGTACTTC.

The chain employs TRBV15 and TRBJ2-4; tentative D call: TRBD1 (6 bases). CDR1 LNHNV and CDR2 YYDKDF come from the germline V gene (reference sequence). CDR3 length: 13 amino acids. Trimming took off 1 base at V and 11 bases at J, with 12 bases between the two ends. CDR3 in amino acids: CATSRGSDSFQYF. CDR3 bases: TGTGCCACCAGCAGAGGTTCGGACAGTTTTCAGTACTTC.

V usage is TRBV5-1 and J usage is TRBJ1-2, with D perhaps matching TRBD1 (6 bases). This CDR3 contains 15 residues. Germline CDR1 is SGHRS and CDR2 is YFSETQ. The V gene lost 1 base and the J gene lost 7 bases, with 17 bases spanning the gap. CDR3 in amino acids: CASSLTPTQGSGYTF. In nucleotides, the CDR3 is TGCGCCAGCAGCTTGACCCCCACACAGGGATCTGGCTACACCTTC.

This clonotype is labeled medium-sized (0.01 to 0.1%). The CDR3 DNA reads TGTGCCACCAGCAGTGGACTCACAGATACGCAGTATTTT. This sequence encodes CATSSGLTDTQYF. The chain combines TRBV15 with TRBJ2-3; TRBD2 is a possible D gene (5 bases). This CDR3 region has 13 residues. Germline-derived CDR1 and CDR2 are LNHNV and YYDKDF (reference sequence). Trimming removed 3 bases at V and 2 bases at J, with 6 bases between.

This clonotype is medium-sized by share. This chain links TRBV27 with TRBJ2-5; D ambiguous. V dropped 3 bases and J dropped 2 bases, with 4 bases sitting between them. Per germline, CDR1 MNHEY and CDR2 SMNVEV (reference sequence). CDR3 length: 12 residues. The CDR3 is CASSLGQETQYF. CDR3 in DNA: TGTGCCAGCAGTTTGGGACAAGAGACCCAGTACTTC.

This clonotype turned up a few times. V is TRBV18 and J is TRBJ1-1; D call uncertain. Trimming shortened V by 8 bases and J by 5 bases, and 12 bases separated the two germline ends. The V gene's germline CDR1 is KGHSH and CDR2 LQKENI. This CDR3 region has 12 residues. The CDR3 loop is CASTRIGTEAFF. The CDR3 nucleotides read TGTGCCAGCACGAGGATTGGGACTGAAGCTTTCTTT.

The table lists this clonotype with a few counts. The chain recombines TRBV7-6 with TRBJ2-7, with TRBD1 matching over 10 bases. This CDR3 contains 16 residues. The trim removed 1 base at V and 2 bases at J, leaving 5 bases unmatched. The germline CDR1 and CDR2 sequences are SGHVS and FNYEAQ. This CDR3 reads CASSLGTGTGAYEQYF. In DNA, the CDR3 is TGTGCCAGCAGCTTAGGTACCGGGACAGGGGCCTACGAGCAGTACTTC.

By sample share, this clonotype is medium-sized. J is TRBJ2-1 and V is TRBV12-3 or TRBV12-4; unclear D gene. This CDR3 comprises 13 residues. V was shortened by 4 bases and J by 4 bases, with 8 bases between the two germline ends. The CDR3 here is CASSWTEYNEQFF. As DNA, the CDR3 is TGTGCCAGCAGTTGGACGGAATACAATGAGCAGTTCTTC.